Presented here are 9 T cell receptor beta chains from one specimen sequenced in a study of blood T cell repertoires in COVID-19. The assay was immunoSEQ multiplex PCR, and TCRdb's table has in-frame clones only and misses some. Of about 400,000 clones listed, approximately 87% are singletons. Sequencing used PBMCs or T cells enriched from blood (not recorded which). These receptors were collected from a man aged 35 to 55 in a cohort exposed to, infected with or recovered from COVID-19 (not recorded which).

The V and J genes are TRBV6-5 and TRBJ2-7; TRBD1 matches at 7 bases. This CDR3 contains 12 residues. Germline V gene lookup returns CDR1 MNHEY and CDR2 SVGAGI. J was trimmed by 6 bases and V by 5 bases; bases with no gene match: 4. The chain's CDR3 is CASSQTGTEQYF. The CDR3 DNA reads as TGTGCCAGCAGTCAGACAGGGACCGAGCAGTACTTC.

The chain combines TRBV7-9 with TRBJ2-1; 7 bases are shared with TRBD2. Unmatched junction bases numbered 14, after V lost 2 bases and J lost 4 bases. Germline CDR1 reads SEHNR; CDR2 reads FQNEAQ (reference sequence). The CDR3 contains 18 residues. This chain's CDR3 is CASSLPPTSARGYNEQFF. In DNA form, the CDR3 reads TGTGCCAGCAGCTTACCCCCTACTAGCGCTCGAGGGTACAATGAGCAGTTCTTC. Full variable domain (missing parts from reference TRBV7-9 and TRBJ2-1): DTGVSQNPRHKITKRGQNVTFRCDPISEHNRLYWYRQTLGQGPEFLTYFQNEAQLEKSRLLSDRFSAERPKGSFSTLEIQRTEQGDSAMYLCASSLPPTSARGYNEQFFGPGTRLTVL.

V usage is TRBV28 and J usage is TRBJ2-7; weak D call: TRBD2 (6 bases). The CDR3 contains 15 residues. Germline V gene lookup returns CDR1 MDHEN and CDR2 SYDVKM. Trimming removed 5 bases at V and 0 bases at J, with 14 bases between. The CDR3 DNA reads TGTGCCAGCAGTGTAAGCGGGCGTAGCTCCTACGAGCAGTACTTC. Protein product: CASSVSGRSSYEQYF.

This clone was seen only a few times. This CDR3 is CASSSLRDRAAYEQYF. The CDR3 nucleotides read TGTGCCAGCAGCTCCCTCCGGGACAGGGCCGCCTACGAGCAGTACTTC. The chain carries TRBV5-4 and TRBJ2-7, with TRBD1 matching 9 bases. The CDR3 has 16 amino acids. V was pared by 3 bases and J by 2 bases, with 9 bases of the junction left unmatched. Germline V gene lookup returns CDR1 SGHNT and CDR2 YYREEE (reference sequence).

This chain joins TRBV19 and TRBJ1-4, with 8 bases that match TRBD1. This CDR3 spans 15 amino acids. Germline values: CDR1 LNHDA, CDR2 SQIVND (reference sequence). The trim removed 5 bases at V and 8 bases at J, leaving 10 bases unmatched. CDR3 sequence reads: CASSAGDRGREKLFF. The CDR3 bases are TGTGCCAGTAGTGCAGGAGACAGGGGACGGGAAAAACTGTTTTTT.

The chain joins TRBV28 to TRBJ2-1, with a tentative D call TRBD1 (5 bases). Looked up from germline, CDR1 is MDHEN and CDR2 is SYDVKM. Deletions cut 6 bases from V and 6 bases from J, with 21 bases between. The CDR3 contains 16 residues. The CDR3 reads CASSSLEAGYRNEQFF. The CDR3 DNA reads TGTGCCAGCAGCAGTTTAGAAGCAGGGTATCGCAATGAGCAGTTCTTC.

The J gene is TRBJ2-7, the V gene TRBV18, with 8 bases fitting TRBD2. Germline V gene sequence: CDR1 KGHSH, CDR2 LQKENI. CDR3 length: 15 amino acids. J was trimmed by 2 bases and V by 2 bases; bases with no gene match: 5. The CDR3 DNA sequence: TGTGCCAGCTCACCAGTCCGGGAGGGCCCCTACGAGCAGTACTTC. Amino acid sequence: CASSPVREGPYEQYF.

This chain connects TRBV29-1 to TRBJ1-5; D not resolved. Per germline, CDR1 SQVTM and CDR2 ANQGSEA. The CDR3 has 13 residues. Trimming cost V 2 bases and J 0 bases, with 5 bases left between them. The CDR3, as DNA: TGCAGCGTTGAATTTAATAGCAATCAGCCCCAGCATTTT. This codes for CSVEFNSNQPQHF.

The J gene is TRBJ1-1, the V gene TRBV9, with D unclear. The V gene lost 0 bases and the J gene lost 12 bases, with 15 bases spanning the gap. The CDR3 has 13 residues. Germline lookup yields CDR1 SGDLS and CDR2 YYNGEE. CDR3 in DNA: TGTGCCAGCAGCGTAGTCGGAGGGCGGGAGACTTTCTTT. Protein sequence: CASSVVGGRETFF.